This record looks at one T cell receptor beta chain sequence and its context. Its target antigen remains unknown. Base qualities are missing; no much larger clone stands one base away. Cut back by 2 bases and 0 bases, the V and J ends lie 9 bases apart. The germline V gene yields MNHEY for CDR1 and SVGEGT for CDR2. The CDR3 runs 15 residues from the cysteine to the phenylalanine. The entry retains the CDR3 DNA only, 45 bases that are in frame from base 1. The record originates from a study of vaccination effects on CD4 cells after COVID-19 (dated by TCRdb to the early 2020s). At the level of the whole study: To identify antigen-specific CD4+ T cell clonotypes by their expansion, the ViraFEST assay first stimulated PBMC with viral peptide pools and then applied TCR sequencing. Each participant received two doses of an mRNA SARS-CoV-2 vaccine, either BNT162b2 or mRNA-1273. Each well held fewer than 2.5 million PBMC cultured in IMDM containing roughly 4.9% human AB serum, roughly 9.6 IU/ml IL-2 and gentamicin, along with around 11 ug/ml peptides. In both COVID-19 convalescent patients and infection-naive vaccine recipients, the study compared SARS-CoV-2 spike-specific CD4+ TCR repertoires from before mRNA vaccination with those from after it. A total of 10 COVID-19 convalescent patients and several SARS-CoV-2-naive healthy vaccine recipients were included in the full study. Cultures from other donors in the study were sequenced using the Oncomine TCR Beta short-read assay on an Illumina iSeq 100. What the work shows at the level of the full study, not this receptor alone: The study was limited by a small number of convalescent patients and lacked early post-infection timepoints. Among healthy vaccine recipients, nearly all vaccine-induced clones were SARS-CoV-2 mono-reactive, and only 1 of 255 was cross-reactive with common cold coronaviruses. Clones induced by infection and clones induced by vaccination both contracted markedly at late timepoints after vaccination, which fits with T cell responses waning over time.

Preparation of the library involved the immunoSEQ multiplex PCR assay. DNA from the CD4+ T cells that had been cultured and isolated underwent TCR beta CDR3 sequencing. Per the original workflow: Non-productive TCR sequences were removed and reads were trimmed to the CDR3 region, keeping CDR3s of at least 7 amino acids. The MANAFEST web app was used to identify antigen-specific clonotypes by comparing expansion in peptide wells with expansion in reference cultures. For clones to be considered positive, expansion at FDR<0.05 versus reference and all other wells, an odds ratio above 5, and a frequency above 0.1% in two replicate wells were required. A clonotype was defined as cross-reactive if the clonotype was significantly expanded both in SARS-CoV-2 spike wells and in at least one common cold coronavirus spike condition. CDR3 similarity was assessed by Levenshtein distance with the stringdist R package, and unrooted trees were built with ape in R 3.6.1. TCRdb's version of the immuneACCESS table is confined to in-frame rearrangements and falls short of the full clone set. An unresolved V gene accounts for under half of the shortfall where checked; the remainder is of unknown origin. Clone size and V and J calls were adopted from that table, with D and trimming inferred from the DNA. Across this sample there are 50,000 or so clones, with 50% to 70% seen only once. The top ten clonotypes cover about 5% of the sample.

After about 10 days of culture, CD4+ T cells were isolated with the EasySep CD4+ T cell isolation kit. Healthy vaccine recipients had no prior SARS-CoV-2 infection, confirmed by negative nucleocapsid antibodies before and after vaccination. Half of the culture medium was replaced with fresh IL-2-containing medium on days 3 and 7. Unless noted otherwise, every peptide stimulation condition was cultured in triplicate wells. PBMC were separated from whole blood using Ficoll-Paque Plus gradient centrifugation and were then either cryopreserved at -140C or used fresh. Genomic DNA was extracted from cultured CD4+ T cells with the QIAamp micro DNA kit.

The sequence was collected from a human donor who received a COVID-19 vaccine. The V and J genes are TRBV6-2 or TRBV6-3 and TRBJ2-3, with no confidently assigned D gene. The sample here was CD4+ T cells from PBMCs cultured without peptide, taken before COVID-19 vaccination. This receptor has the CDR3 CASSYSGTSTDTQYF. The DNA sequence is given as TGTGCCAGCAGTTACAGTGGAACTAGCACAGATACGCAGTATTTT.